These T cell receptor beta chains were read from a single sample in a study of blood T cell repertoires in COVID-19. Some clones are missing from TCRdb's copy, which holds only in-frame ones; the method was immunoSEQ multiplex PCR. The sample lists some 700,000 clones; around 89% were seen once. The sequenced sample was peripheral blood. All receptors derive from a woman between 18 and 29 years old with acute or convalescent COVID-19. Both conserved end residues are part of each CDR3. D genes are given only for firm matches. Not all rows give a size; the values are once, few, many and, for expanded clones, a class.

TRBJ1-2,-,TRBV5-1,-,TGCGCCAGCAGCTTTGCAGGGGTAGGGTATGGCTACACCTTC,CASSFAGVGYGYTF
TRBJ1-1,-,TRBV19,-,TGTGCCAGTAGTAAAGACAGGCTGTCGGCCACTGAAGCTTTCTTT,CASSKDRLSATEAFF
TRBJ1-4,-,TRBV7-9,-,TGTGCCAGCAGCTTAGGCCCCCGAGGGCGGTGTGGGACTAATGAAAAACTGTTTTTT,CASSLGPRGRCGTNEKLFF
TRBJ2-2,-,TRBV6-2/TRBV6-3,-,TGTGCCAGCAGTTACTCGGACAGAATCACCGGGGAGCTGTTTTTT,CASSYSDRITGELFF
TRBJ2-7,TRBD1,TRBV14,-,TGTGCCAGCAGCCCCATGACCGGGACAGTCTACGAGCAGTACTTC,CASSPMTGTVYEQYF
TRBJ2-1,TRBD1,TRBV6-5,-,TGTGCCAGCAGTACAGGGGGCGCTTCCTACAATGAGCAGTTCTTC,CASSTGGASYNEQFF
TRBJ2-1,TRBD2,TRBV5-1,-,TGCGCCAGCAGCCCTAGGACTAGCGGGAACAATGAGCAGTTCTTC,CASSPRTSGNNEQFF
TRBJ1-1,-,TRBV4-3,-,TGCGCCAGCAGCCAGGAAGGGGGACCTGAAGCTTTCTTT,CASSQEGGPEAFF
TRBJ1-2,-,TRBV6-1,once,TGTGCCAGCAGTGAAAAGCCAGGGTGGGGCTACACCTTC,CASSEKPGWGYTF
TRBJ2-2,TRBD2,TRBV5-1,-,TGCGCCAGCAGCGCGGGGGGGAACACCGGGGAGCTGTTTTTT,CASSAGGNTGELFF
TRBJ1-5,TRBD1,TRBV5-1,-,TGCGCCAGCAAACCCGGGACAGGGGCCGCCTATAGCAATCAGCCCCAGCATTTT,CASKPGTGAAYSNQPQHF
TRBJ2-5,TRBD1,TRBV5-4,-,TGTGCCAGCAGTCTCCGGACAGGGGGTGGAGAGACCCAGTACTTC,CASSLRTGGGETQYF
TRBJ2-7,-,TRBV29-1,-,TGCAGCGTTGAATCCCCGGGATACGAGCAGTACTTC,CSVESPGYEQYF
TRBJ1-2,TRBD1,TRBV6-6,-,TGTGCCAGCAGTTACTCACCACAGGGGGAGAATGGCTACACCTTC,CASSYSPQGENGYTF
TRBJ1-6,TRBD1,TRBV7-2,-,TGTGCCAGCAGCTTAGTGGGGTGGGCAGGGGGAGGTTCACCCCTCCACTTT,CASSLVGWAGGGSPLHF
TRBJ2-7,-,TRBV12-3/TRBV12-4,-,TGTGCCAGCAGATCAGGGGAGTACGAGCAGTACTTC,CASRSGEYEQYF
TRBJ1-5,-,TRBV7-8,-,TGTGCCAGCAGCTTATCCGGGGTCCGAGGGTGGGATCAGCCCCAGCATTTT,CASSLSGVRGWDQPQHF
TRBJ1-1,-,TRBV7-9,-,TGTGCCAGCAGCTTAAGCGACGTGGGCAGGGTAAAATCTGAAGCTTTCTTT,CASSLSDVGRVKSEAFF
TRBJ1-2,TRBD1,TRBV25-1,-,TGTGCCAGCAGAGAAGACAGGGGCGATGGCTACACCTTC,CASREDRGDGYTF
TRBJ2-7,TRBD2,TRBV12-5,-,TGTGCTAGTGGCCCGGGAGCGGGAAATTCCTACGAGCAGTACTTC,CASGPGAGNSYEQYF
TRBJ1-2,-,TRBV10-1,few,TGCGCCAGCCGTTCTCGGGGAGGCTACACCTTC,CASRSRGGYTF
TRBJ1-6,TRBD1,TRBV5-1,-,TGCGCCAGCAGCGTTGGACAGGTGGATAATTCACCCCTCCACTTT,CASSVGQVDNSPLHF
TRBJ2-3,TRBD2,TRBV6-5,-,TGTGCCAGCATGATAGCGGGCCCGCGGGATACGCAGTATTTT,CASMIAGPRDTQYF
TRBJ1-2,-,TRBV2,-,TGTGCCAGCGGGGCCGCTAACTATGGCTACACCTTC,CASGAANYGYTF
TRBJ2-1,-,TRBV12-3/TRBV12-4,-,TGTGCCAGCAGTTCTCTAAGAGATGAGCAGTTCTTC,CASSSLRDEQFF
TRBJ1-2,-,TRBV24-1,-,TGTGCCACCAGTGATTCCCTCACAGGGAGAGGTGTCTACACCTTC,CATSDSLTGRGVYTF
TRBJ2-1,-,TRBV5-6,-,TGTGCCAGCAGCTTGGTAGTTTACAATGAGCAGTTCTTC,CASSLVVYNEQFF
TRBJ2-7,-,TRBV6-5,-,TGTGCCAGCAGTAACCGGGACACCTCCTACGAGCAGTACTTC,CASSNRDTSYEQYF
TRBJ2-5,TRBD1,TRBV3-1/TRBV3-2,-,TGTGCCAGCAGCCCGGGGACAGGGAAGGGGCAAGAGACCCAGTACTTC,CASSPGTGKGQETQYF
TRBJ1-2,-,TRBV29-1,-,TGCAGCGTGGGGGGGGCAGCTAACTATGGCTACACCTTC,CSVGGAANYGYTF
TRBJ1-1,-,TRBV19,-,TGTGCCAGTAGTATAGCAGGGGCCGGTACTGAAGCTTTCTTT,CASSIAGAGTEAFF
TRBJ2-3,TRBD1,TRBV19,-,TGTGCCAGTAGTAACGACAGGGTGAGCACAGATACGCAGTATTTT,CASSNDRVSTDTQYF
TRBJ1-2,-,TRBV14,once,TGTGCCAGCAGCCAAGGGACACTTCTCCCTCAATCGTCTCGCTCGGGCTACACCTTC,CASSQGTLLPQSSRSGYTF
TRBJ1-1,TRBD1,TRBV5-6,-,TGTGCCAGCAGCTTGGCCTACAGGGGGCCTTTGGGCACTGAAGCTTTCTTT,CASSLAYRGPLGTEAFF
TRBJ1-2,-,TRBV6-2/TRBV6-3,-,TGTGCCAGCAGTTACTCGAGGGACACCGCTTATGGCTACACCTTC,CASSYSRDTAYGYTF
TRBJ2-5,-,TRBV5-1,-,TGCGCCAGCACCCCATCAGGGATAGAGACCCAGTACTTC,CASTPSGIETQYF
TRBJ1-6,-,TRBV5-4,-,TGTGCCAGCAGCTTGGAACAGATGAATTCACCCCTCCACTTT,CASSLEQMNSPLHF
TRBJ2-6,TRBD1,TRBV2,-,TGTGCCAGCAAGAGGACAGGGGGCATCTCTGGGGCCAACGTCCTGACTTTC,CASKRTGGISGANVLTF
TRBJ1-1,-,TRBV19,few,TGTGCCAGTAGTATAGTGCGGAACACTGAAGCTTTCTTT,CASSIVRNTEAFF
TRBJ1-2,TRBD1,TRBV7-9,-,TGTGCCAGCAGCTTATCGACATGGACAGGACTTAACTATGGCTACACCTTC,CASSLSTWTGLNYGYTF
TRBJ1-2,-,TRBV7-9,-,TGTGCCAGCTTCGACTTTTATGGCTACACCTTC,CASFDFYGYTF
TRBJ1-3,TRBD1,TRBV5-1,-,TGCGCCAGCAGCTCGGCCGGGACAGACTCTGGAAACACCATATATTTT,CASSSAGTDSGNTIYF
TRBJ2-1,-,TRBV2,-,TGTGCCAGCCCCCCGTGGAGGACTCCCAATGAGCAGTTCTTC,CASPPWRTPNEQFF
TRBJ2-7,TRBD1,TRBV7-9,-,TGTGCCAGCAGTTTAATTGGACAGGCTGAGAGTTTGGAGTACGAGCAGTACTTC,CASSLIGQAESLEYEQYF
TRBJ2-5,-,TRBV6-5,-,TGTGCCAGCAGAGACTCAAACCAAGAGACCCAGTACTTC,CASRDSNQETQYF
TRBJ1-2,-,TRBV5-8,few,TGTGCCAGCAGCCCCCTTGGGGGGGCGGTCTATGGCTACACCTTC,CASSPLGGAVYGYTF
TRBJ2-7,-,TRBV6-5,once,TGTGCCAGCGACAGTTGGGACAACCCCTACGAGCAGTACTTC,CASDSWDNPYEQYF
TRBJ2-3,-,TRBV5-1,-,TGCGCCAGCAGCTTGTATGCGGGGAGCACAGATACGCAGTATTTT,CASSLYAGSTDTQYF
TRBJ1-6,-,TRBV4-3,-,TGCGCCAGCAGCCAAGACGGGTCCTCCTATAATTCACCCCTCCACTTT,CASSQDGSSYNSPLHF
TRBJ1-1,TRBD1,TRBV4-2,-,TGTGCCAGCAGCCAGGCTGACAGGGAGGCGTCTGAAGCTTTCTTT,CASSQADREASEAFF
TRBJ1-1,TRBD1,TRBV7-9,-,TGTGCCAGCAGCTTAGGACAGGGATTCACTGAAGCTTTCTTT,CASSLGQGFTEAFF
TRBJ2-7,TRBD2,TRBV7-3,-,TGTGCCAGCAGTCCAACCCGGGGGGGCGAGCAGTACTTC,CASSPTRGGEQYF
TRBJ1-5,-,TRBV19,-,TGTGCCAGTGAAAAGACGGACAGAGTAGGCAATCAGCCCCAGCATTTT,CASEKTDRVGNQPQHF
TRBJ1-2,TRBD1,TRBV30,few,TGTGCCTGGGGGCCCCGTTTATCCGGACAGGGCAAAGGCTACACCTTC,CAWGPRLSGQGKGYTF
TRBJ2-1,TRBD1,TRBV7-9,-,TGTGCCAGCAGCTCAGGGGGCGGGTTCTCTCATGAGCAGTTCTTC,CASSSGGGFSHEQFF
TRBJ2-6,TRBD1,TRBV7-2,-,TGTGCCAGCAGCCTACAGGGGGCCCCCTCTGGGGCCAACGTCCTGACTTTC,CASSLQGAPSGANVLTF
TRBJ2-1,-,TRBV9,-,TGTGCCAGCAGCAAAGGGGGGGGACTCCTCTTGTTCTTC,CASSKGGGLLLFF